This T cell receptor (beta chain) was captured in a study of Ad26.COV2.S vaccination and SARS-CoV-2 variants. This clone has just a few counts. Treatment in this sample: about 20 received Ad26.COV2.S at low or high dose, single or two shots; roughly five received placebo; per-sample allocation not given. Sample collection was performed on day 63 after the first vaccine or placebo injection. The V and J ends lost 5 bases and 6 bases, in that order; junction bases with no gene match: 12. Germline V gene data show CDR1 as LNHDA and CDR2 as SQIVND (reference sequence). The CDR3 loop spans 15 amino acids. Generated by immunoSEQ multiplex PCR, the TCRdb table keeps only in-frame clones and is missing some. Of about 350,000 clones in the sample, 75% to 90% are singletons; the top ten hold about 10%.

This sequence joins TRBV19 and TRBJ1-1; 7 bases fit TRBD1. The specimen comprised peripheral blood, sampled in a trial of Ad26.COV2.S vaccine versus placebo. The TCR originated in a person aged 18-65 years who received the Ad26.COV2.S COVID-19 vaccine or a placebo. CDR3 in amino acids: CASSPDRAGQAEAFF. The DNA for the CDR3 is TGTGCCAGTAGTCCCGACAGGGCCGGTCAGGCTGAAGCTTTCTTT.